This TCR beta chain was identified in a study of T-cell memory formation after mild COVID-19. This clonotype was seen a single time. What it binds is not known. The CDR3 is 14 residues long. Between the trimmed V and J ends, which lost 4 bases and 1 base, there was a span of 10 bases. The germline V gene has CDR1 SEHNR and CDR2 FQNEAQ (reference sequence). Via MiXCR, TCRdb re-called the 5' RACE reads, giving one row per CDR3 protein. The sample shows around 450,000 distinct CDR3 sequences, around 18% of them seen only once. General study findings and limits: Contracting CD4+ clones lay largely in CM and EM, with CD8+ ones residing in EMRA. Some clones that responded turned up in pre-infection memory, which suggests that cross-reactive memory joined in.

This TCR came from an adult woman who had mild COVID-19 (a few samples of this study predate the infection). Cell type and time point are not known. The chain combines TRBV7-9 with TRBJ1-1, with D possibly TRBD1 on 5 matching bases. Sequenced input: PBMCs or a T cell subset sorted from them (not recorded which). CDR3 nucleotide sequence: TGTGCCAGCAGCTCACAGGTCACGAACACTGAAGCTTTCTTT. This gives the protein CASSSQVTNTEAFF.